A single sample is the source of the 13 T cell receptor beta chains below, sequenced in a study of blood T cell repertoires in COVID-19 (dated by TCRdb to the early 2020s). Libraries came from the immunoSEQ multiplex PCR assay. Drawn from immuneACCESS, this table holds only the in-frame rearrangements with V and J called that TCRdb kept. Clones are partly lost; checked studies trace under half to an unresolved V gene and leave the rest unexplained. Present in this sample are about 76,000 clones, approximately 86% of which were seen just once. Of the sample, 15% to 20% is held by the ten largest clones. Material for sequencing was peripheral blood. These receptors all come from a human donor in a cohort sampled during active COVID-19.

This chain joins TRBV11-3 and TRBJ2-5; 8 positions match TRBD1. J lost 4 bases, V lost 4 bases, and 8 bases had no gene match. From germline, CDR1 is SGHNT and CDR2 YENEEA. The CDR3 totals 15 residues. The CDR3 loop reads CASSSRTGRLETQYF. The CDR3 bases are TGTGCCAGCAGCTCGCGGACAGGGCGATTAGAGACCCAGTACTTC.

This rearrangement joins TRBV10-2 to TRBJ2-3, with 11 bases identical to TRBD2. Germline-derived CDR1 and CDR2 are WSHSY and SAAADI. The V gene end was trimmed by 4 bases and the J gene end by 2 bases; junction bases not matched to a gene: 2. The CDR3 has 15 amino acids. CDR3 region: CASSGLAGSTDTQYF. DNA of the CDR3: TGCGCCAGCAGTGGACTAGCGGGATCCACAGATACGCAGTATTTT.

The chain employs TRBV19 and TRBJ2-5, with 8 bases fitting TRBD1. The CDR3 spans 15 residues. Germline lookup yields CDR1 LNHDA and CDR2 SQIVND (reference sequence). V gave up 4 bases and J gave up 4 bases; unmatched junction bases: 8. CDR3 coding DNA: TGTGCCAGTAGTACGCGACAGGGGTTAGGAGAGACCCAGTACTTC. Translation: CASSTRQGLGETQYF.

The CDR3 DNA follows: TGTGCCAGCAACCAGGGGTATAGCTCCTACAATGAGCAGTTCTTC. This translates into CASNQGYSSYNEQFF. The rearrangement links TRBV7-2 to TRBJ2-1; D possibly corresponds to TRBD1 (6 bases). With 7 bases removed from V and 0 bases from J, the gap between germline ends came to 13 bases. Germline V gives CDR1 SGHTA, CDR2 FQGNSA. CDR3 size: 15 residues.

The chain recombines TRBV2 with TRBJ1-1; TRBD1 aligns across 8 bases. The CDR3 sequence is 14 residues long. From germline, CDR1 is SNHLY and CDR2 FYNNEI. The ends lost 3 bases at V and 7 bases at J; junction bases unmatched: 7. In nucleotides, the CDR3 is TGTGCCAGCAGTGACTCTCAGGGGGCCCGTGAAGCTTTCTTT. Residues: CASSDSQGAREAFF.

V usage is TRBV7-2 and J usage is TRBJ1-3; tentative D call: TRBD1 (6 bases). V dropped 1 base and J dropped 4 bases, with 11 bases sitting between them. CDR1 SGHTA and CDR2 FQGNSA come from the germline V gene. CDR3 length equals 15 residues. CDR3 sequence reads: CASSLVVGHGNTIYF. CDR3 nucleotide sequence: TGTGCCAGCAGCTTAGTGGTGGGACACGGAAACACCATATATTTT.

CDR3 residues: CASSPGTGNTEAFF. CDR3 bases: TGTGCCAGCTCGCCCGGGACAGGGAACACTGAAGCTTTCTTT. This chain connects TRBV18 to TRBJ1-1, with TRBD1 matching 8 bases. The germline gives CDR1 KGHSH, CDR2 LQKENI. V shed 6 bases, J shed 1 base, and the junction held 4 bases outside the gene matches. The CDR3 covers 14 residues.

J is TRBJ2-3 and V is TRBV27; 7 bases align to TRBD1. The V gene's germline CDR1 is MNHEY and CDR2 SMNVEV (reference sequence). V dropped 0 bases and J dropped 6; count of bases not matched to a gene: 15. CDR3 length: 18 residues. The CDR3 DNA reads as TGTGCCAGCAGTTTATCGGGAAGGGGGCGCCGGAGAAGCGATACGCAGTATTTT. This translates into CASSLSGRGRRRSDTQYF.

This sequence joins TRBV6-5 and TRBJ2-5; 7 bases align to TRBD2. After removal of 6 bases from V and 5 bases from J, the junction contained 9 bases not matched to a gene. The CDR3 consists of 14 residues. Germline lookup yields CDR1 MNHEY and CDR2 SVGAGI. The CDR3 nucleotides read TGTGCCAGCAGCTTTCCGGGAGGCCAGGAGACCCAGTACTTC. It is translated as CASSFPGGQETQYF.

The CDR3 spells CASSGDRGPQETQYF. The CDR3 DNA reads TGTGCCAGTAGTGGGGACAGGGGACCTCAAGAGACCCAGTACTTC. The gene calls are TRBV19 and TRBJ2-5, with TRBD1 matching over 10 bases. Per germline, CDR1 LNHDA and CDR2 SQIVND (reference sequence). The CDR3 runs 15 residues. V lost 5 bases and J lost 2; bases outside the gene matches: 5. The full variable domain, with the rest looked up from reference TRBV19 and TRBJ2-5, is DGGITQSPKYLFRKEGQNVTLSCEQNLNHDAMYWYRQDPGQGLRLIYYSQIVNDFQKGDIAEGYSVSREKKESFPLTVTSAQKNPTAFYLCASSGDRGPQETQYFGPGTRLLVL.

The V and J genes are TRBV9 and TRBJ2-5, with D possibly TRBD1 on 8 matching bases. The CDR3 is 14 residues long. Looked up from germline, CDR1 is SGDLS and CDR2 is YYNGEE. Trimming took 3 bases from V and 5 from J, leaving 14 bases between them. The CDR3 sequence: CASSARGRGETQYF. CDR3 DNA sequence: TGTGCCAGCAGCGCCAGGGGGCGGGGGGAGACCCAGTACTTC.

The J gene is TRBJ2-3, the V gene TRBV19; 13 positions agree with TRBD2. The germline CDR1 and CDR2 sequences are LNHDA and SQIVND (reference sequence). The trim removed 3 bases at V and 2 bases at J, leaving 8 bases unmatched. CDR3 length: 18 amino acids. CDR3 loop: CASSMAATSGRITDTQYF. In DNA form, the CDR3 reads TGTGCCAGTAGTATGGCCGCGACTAGCGGGAGGATCACAGATACGCAGTATTTT.

The CDR3: CASSDGQGSTDTQYF. The CDR3, as DNA: TGTGCCAGCAGTGACGGGCAGGGGAGCACAGATACGCAGTATTTT. This rearrangement joins TRBV6-4 to TRBJ2-3; weak D call: TRBD1 (6 bases). CDR1 MRHNA and CDR2 SNTAGT come from the germline V gene. Trimming took off 2 bases at V and 0 bases at J, with 9 bases between the two ends. The CDR3 covers 15 residues.